Sequencing of this T cell receptor (beta chain) was carried out in a study of blood T cell repertoires in COVID-19. Profiling relied on immunoSEQ multiplex PCR, and the TCRdb table lists in-frame clones only, not all of them. The sample consists of 150,000 to 200,000 clones, approximately 80% of them appearing once. V was shortened by 0 bases and J by 6 bases, with 11 bases between the two germline ends. CDR1 is MNHEY and CDR2 is SVGEGT in the germline V gene. The CDR3 totals 14 residues. This sequence originates from a woman older than 75 with active or convalescent COVID-19. The sequenced sample was peripheral blood. The V call is TRBV6-2 or TRBV6-3, the J call TRBJ1-1; no reliable D call. CDR3 loop: CASSYSVGLPEAFF. The CDR3 DNA is TGTGCCAGCAGTTACTCCGTGGGCCTACCTGAAGCTTTCTTT.